This paragraph reports one T cell receptor beta chain. Its antigen has not been determined. Base-call qualities are not available, and no considerably larger clone is one nucleotide away. These data come from a study of a mutant IDH1 vaccine in newly diagnosed glioma (dated by TCRdb to about 2021). A note on the overall study: Vaccination began 4-6 weeks after radiotherapy alone, or alongside temozolomide cycles in the chemotherapy-containing groups. Longitudinal TCRB deep sequencing was done for some 26 treated patients, wherever samples were available for exploratory analyses. The week-35 safety follow-up was designated visit V12, and the week-47 end of study was designated visit V13. Prior to enrollment, patients had been given standard therapy consisting of radiotherapy alone, temozolomide alone, or radiochemotherapy with temozolomide, with the combination given to most patients. Six visits were used for peripheral blood collection: V03 (baseline), V05, V07, V10, V12 and V13. Of the approximately 33 treated patients, roughly 60% were male and 37.5% were female, and the mean age was around 40 years.

At the junction V is shortened by 6 bases and J by 2 bases; bases outside the gene matches: 7. Taken from cysteine to phenylalanine, the CDR3 has 15 residues. Only CDR3 DNA remains: 45 bases, in frame from the first base. CDR1 and CDR2, per the germline V gene (reference sequence), are MNHNY and SVGAGI. This sample's time point label indicates: week 47, end of study. Each vaccine dose was 300 ug of a 20-mer mutant IDH1 peptide in Montanide, given subcutaneously with topical imiquimod. Patients were given eight vaccinations, in weeks 1, 3, 5, 7, 11, 15, 19 and 23, which matched visits V03 through V10. Donors had newly diagnosed WHO grade 3 or 4 IDH1-mutant astrocytomas with loss of nuclear ATRX. The samples were drawn from NOA16, a multicentre, single-arm, open-label phase I trial in Germany that tested a mutant IDH1 peptide vaccine in humans for the first time. The DNeasy Blood and Tissue Kit was used to extract genomic DNA from EDTA blood for TCRB sequencing.

The paper as a whole reports these results and caveats: Selection of PBMC samples for TCRB deep sequencing was based on availability. Across multiple MHC alleles, vaccine-induced immune responses were seen in around 93% of patients. Pseudoprogression seemed to be unrelated to changes in the top peripheral T cell clonotypes found by TCRB sequencing. The authors stated that sample limitations prevented analyses of patient blood samples from being reproduced.

The method was the immunoSEQ multiplex PCR assay. Rearranged TCR beta chain sequences were amplified with the hsTCRB Kit following the manufacturer's protocol. Sequencing of TCRB libraries was carried out on an Illumina MiSeq. On the study's bioinformatics: The proprietary platform of the kit vendor was used for demultiplexing, trimming and gene mapping. TCRdb mirrors the immuneACCESS table, restricted to in-frame sequences. Some clones are absent from its copies; in checked studies, under half trace to an unresolved V gene, and the reason for the others is unknown. V, J and clone size are those of that table, while D and trimming were read from the DNA. This sample has approximately 35,000 clones in its table, and 75% to 95% of those were observed once. About 5.5% of the sample comes from the top ten.

The V and J genes are TRBV6-6 and TRBJ2-1, and TRBD1 matches 7 of the central bases. The clonotype originates from a woman in her forties with glioma. This sample comprised PBMCs, obtained from a glioma patient whose treatment included an IDH1 peptide vaccine. This receptor has the CDR3 CASSSLGTAYNEQFF. Read as DNA, the sequence is TGTGCCAGCAGCTCCTTAGGGACAGCCTACAATGAGCAGTTCTTC.